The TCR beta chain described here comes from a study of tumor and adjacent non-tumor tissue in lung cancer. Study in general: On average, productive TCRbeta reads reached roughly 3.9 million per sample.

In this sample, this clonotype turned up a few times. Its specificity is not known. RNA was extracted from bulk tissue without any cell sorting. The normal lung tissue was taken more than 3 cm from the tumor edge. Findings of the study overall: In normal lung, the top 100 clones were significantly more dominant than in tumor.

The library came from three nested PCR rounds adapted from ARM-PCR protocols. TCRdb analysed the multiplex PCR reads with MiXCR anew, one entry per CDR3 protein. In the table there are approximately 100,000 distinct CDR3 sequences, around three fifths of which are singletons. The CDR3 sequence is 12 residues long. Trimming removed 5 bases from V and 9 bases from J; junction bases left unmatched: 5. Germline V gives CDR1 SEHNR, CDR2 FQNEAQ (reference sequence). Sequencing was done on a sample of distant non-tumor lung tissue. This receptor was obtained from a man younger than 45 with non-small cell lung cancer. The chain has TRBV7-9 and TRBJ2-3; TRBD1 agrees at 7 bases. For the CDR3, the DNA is TGTGCCAGCAGCAAAGACAGGGTCACGCAGTATTTT. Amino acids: CASSKDRVTQYF. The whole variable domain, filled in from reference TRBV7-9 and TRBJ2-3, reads DTGVSQNPRHKITKRGQNVTFRCDPISEHNRLYWYRQTLGQGPEFLTYFQNEAQLEKSRLLSDRFSAERPKGSFSTLEIQRTEQGDSAMYLCASSKDRVTQYFGPGTRLTVL.